This is a list of T cell receptor beta chains from one sample in a study of blood T cell repertoires in COVID-19. Repertoires were generated with immunoSEQ multiplex PCR, while TCRdb's copy carries only in-frame clones and drops some. The data contain around 450,000 clones, nearly 90% of them singletons. Input material: PBMCs or T cells enriched from blood (not recorded which). All receptors come from a woman aged 18-29 years with acute COVID-19. Both conserved end residues are trimmed from each CDR3. D genes are given only for firm matches.

V gene	J gene	D gene	CDR3 protein
TRBV2	TRBJ1-5	.	ASSEEGVGQPQH
TRBV27	TRBJ1-4	TRBD1	ASSHGTGPEKLF
TRBV6-5	TRBJ2-7	TRBD1	ASSYDRGLSYEQY
TRBV19	TRBJ1-1	.	ASSEPVRDTEAF
TRBV27	TRBJ1-5	.	ASSSLGNQPQH
TRBV7-2	TRBJ1-6	TRBD1	ASSPPGQGRAPLH
TRBV10-3	TRBJ1-1	TRBD1	AISASTGDVTEAF
TRBV5-4	TRBJ2-7	TRBD2	ASREGTSGRAGEQY
TRBV5-4	TRBJ1-1	.	ASSSMTGLNTEAF
TRBV5-8	TRBJ1-1	TRBD1	AFTGGAWDTEAF
TRBV10-3	TRBJ1-3	.	AISSGHSDGNTIY